The next 24 T cell receptor beta chains were all read from a single sample in a study of post-analysis software for immune sequencing data. Study outcomes and limitations: Patients had higher frequencies than controls of roughly five TRBV segments, including TRBV5-6, TRBV5-1 and TRBV20-1.

The antigens of these receptors remain unknown. The library was made from cDNA and included unique molecular identifiers. TCRdb independently ran MiXCR on the PCR reads; one entry per CDR3 protein. This table has over 700,000 distinct CDR3 sequences, just under 30% appearing once. The specimen sequenced was blood. These receptors came from a girl aged 10 to 17 with multiple sclerosis.

The chain links TRBV9 to TRBJ1-1; D gene ambiguous. In germline, CDR1 is SGDLS, CDR2 YYNGEE. Trimming took off 0 bases at V and 12 bases at J, with 9 bases between the two ends. The CDR3 length is 11 residues. Written as DNA, the CDR3 is TGTGCCAGCAGCGTAGATGGCCTCCCTTTCTTT. It codes for CASSVDGLPFF.

The chain carries TRBV5-1 and TRBJ2-3; D gene ambiguous. Trimming removed 4 bases from V and 5 bases from J, with 11 bases in between. CDR1 and CDR2 (germline): SGHRS, YFSETQ. This CDR3 has 13 amino acids. CDR3 residues: CASSTTWGDTQYF. CDR3 DNA: TGCGCCAGCAGCACGACCTGGGGAGATACGCAGTATTTT. Variable domain in full (rest from reference TRBV5-1 and TRBJ2-3): KAGVTQTPRYLIKTRGQQVTLSCSPISGHRSVSWYQQTPGQGLQFLFEYFSETQRNKGNFPGRFSGRQFSNSRSEMNVSTLELGDSALYLCASSTTWGDTQYFGPGTRLTVL.

This clonotype was picked up a small number of times. As DNA, the CDR3 is TGCAGTGCTAGAGATAGGGCAGGGGCGTCCCTCTATGGCTACACCTTC. Translated: CSARDRAGASLYGYTF. J is TRBJ1-2 and V is TRBV20-1; a possible D gene is TRBD1 (6 bases). The CDR3 spans 16 residues. Trimming pared 0 bases from V and 4 bases from J, leaving 18 bases between. Germline loops: CDR1 DFQATT, CDR2 SNEGSKA (reference sequence).

This clonotype was picked up many times. The chain recombines TRBV9 with TRBJ2-1; 8 bases align to TRBD1. The CDR3 totals 15 residues. CDR1 SGDLS and CDR2 YYNGEE come from the germline V gene. The V gene end was trimmed by 0 bases and the J gene end by 7 bases; junction bases not matched to a gene: 6. For the CDR3, the DNA is TGTGCCAGCAGCGTAGGTCACAGGGGGGTTAATGAGCAGTTCTTC. The encoded protein is CASSVGHRGVNEQFF.

A few counts support this clonotype. This sequence joins TRBV5-1 and TRBJ2-3; TRBD1 aligns across 9 bases. Losses at the gene ends were 2 bases for V and 5 bases for J; bases not matched to a gene: 9. Germline CDR1 reads SGHRS; CDR2 reads YFSETQ. There are 16 residues in the CDR3. The CDR3 spells CASSFNRGRFVDTQYF. The CDR3 region has the DNA TGCGCCAGCAGCTTCAACAGGGGGCGTTTTGTAGATACGCAGTATTTT.

Remarks on this clonotype: Compared with germline, one end of the junction differs, possibly owing to a read error. This CDR3 reads CATSDGGRHYTF. The DNA of the CDR3 is TGTGCTACCAGTGATGGGGGTCGGCACTACACCTTC. The chain has TRBV24-1 and TRBJ1-2; weak D call: TRBD1 (5 bases). The CDR3 length is 12 residues. Per germline, CDR1 KGHDR and CDR2 SFDVKD.

The CDR3 loop is CSVESGSGTCNEQFF. Here the CDR3 DNA reads TGCAGCGTTGAATCGGGTAGCGGGACCTGCAATGAGCAGTTCTTC. This sequence joins TRBV29-1 and TRBJ2-1, with TRBD2 matching 8 bases. V shed 2 bases and J 6 bases; nucleotides not matched to a gene: 9. CDR1 and CDR2 from the germline V gene are SQVTM and ANQGSEA. The CDR3 runs to 15 residues.

The genes are TRBV2 and TRBJ2-7; TRBD1 agrees at 9 bases. The junction had 3 bases not matched to a gene; V was cut back by 4 bases and J by 2 bases. This CDR3 region has 14 residues. CDR1 SNHLY and CDR2 FYNNEI come from the germline V gene. Written as DNA, the CDR3 is TGTGCCAGCAGTGTTAACAGGGGGCCCTACGAGCAGTACTTC. The encoded protein is CASSVNRGPYEQYF.

The table lists this clonotype with a few counts. This chain links TRBV5-5 with TRBJ2-1; no clear D gene. Per the germline V gene, CDR1 is SGHKS and CDR2 is YYEKEE (reference sequence). V shed 0 bases and J shed 8 bases, with 15 bases lying between them. This CDR3 has 15 amino acids. The CDR3 sequence is CASSLARVTGDEQFF. The DNA of the CDR3 is TGTGCCAGCAGCTTGGCCCGGGTTACTGGCGATGAGCAGTTCTTC.

The table lists this clonotype with a few counts. The chain joins TRBV15 to TRBJ2-3; no definite D call. The V gene lost 0 bases and the J gene lost 2 bases, with 6 bases spanning the gap. Germline V gene sequence: CDR1 LNHNV, CDR2 YYDKDF (reference sequence). This CDR3 contains 14 residues. The CDR3 loop reads CATSRERVTDTQYF. The CDR3, as DNA: TGTGCCACCAGCAGAGAACGGGTCACAGATACGCAGTATTTT.

The chain joins TRBV18 to TRBJ2-3, with a possible D match to TRBD2 (6 bases). Per germline, CDR1 KGHSH and CDR2 LQKENI. The CDR3 is made up of 14 amino acids. Trimming stripped 3 bases from V and 3 bases from J, with 10 bases between. The CDR3 protein is CASSPRGVTDTQYF. DNA of the CDR3: TGTGCCAGCTCACCGCGGGGAGTGACAGATACGCAGTATTTT.

The CDR3: CSAKARHTRHVLTDTQYF. Written as DNA, the CDR3 is TGCAGTGCTAAAGCCCGACATACGAGGCACGTACTCACAGATACGCAGTATTTT. The chain carries TRBV20-1 and TRBJ2-3; D is unresolved. Trimming removed 4 bases at V and 2 bases at J, with 25 bases between. Per germline, CDR1 DFQATT and CDR2 SNEGSKA (reference sequence). The CDR3 length is 18 residues.

The genes are TRBV20-1 and TRBJ2-7; TRBD2 aligns across 9 bases. CDR1 and CDR2 (germline): DFQATT, SNEGSKA (reference sequence). This CDR3 spans 14 amino acids. Trimming took 6 bases from V and 4 from J; bases not matched to a gene: 10. The CDR3 loop is CSARVSGGIYEQYF. CDR3 in DNA: TGCAGTGCCAGGGTTAGCGGGGGTATTTACGAGCAGTACTTC.

The table lists this clonotype with a few counts. V is TRBV6-5 and J is TRBJ2-7, with unresolved D. Trimming stripped 8 bases from V and 3 bases from J, with 11 bases between. Germline CDR1 MNHEY, CDR2 SVGAGI. This CDR3 has 12 residues. Written as DNA, the CDR3 is TGTGCCAGCCGGAGTCCGTACTACGAGCAGTACTTC. Protein sequence: CASRSPYYEQYF.

This rearrangement joins TRBV5-1 to TRBJ2-5; D remains unclear. The CDR3 length is 19 residues. Deletions cut 0 bases from V and 7 bases from J, with 28 bases between. Germline V gene sequence: CDR1 SGHRS, CDR2 YFSETQ. This CDR3 is CASSLVLPSSRHAWGTQYF. The CDR3 DNA reads TGCGCCAGCAGCTTGGTTCTCCCTTCGAGCAGGCACGCATGGGGGACCCAGTACTTC.

This chain connects TRBV6-6 to TRBJ1-2; 9 positions agree with TRBD1. Looked up from germline, CDR1 is MNHNY and CDR2 is SVGAGI (reference sequence). Trimming took 5 bases from V and 7 from J; bases not matched to a gene: 11. The CDR3 totals 15 residues. CDR3 DNA sequence: TGTGCCAGCAGTGAGGACCGGGACAGGGTGGGTGGCTACACCTTC. Translated: CASSEDRDRVGGYTF.

This chain uses TRBV28 with TRBJ1-5, with 8 bases fitting TRBD1. Germline lookup yields CDR1 MDHEN and CDR2 SYDVKM. Germline trimming cut 3 bases from V and 0 bases from J; bases unmatched to any gene: 7. The CDR3 is made up of 17 amino acids. The CDR3 nucleotides read TGTGCCAGCAGTTTTCGGGGACAGGAGTTTAGCAATCAGCCCCAGCATTTT. Translation: CASSFRGQEFSNQPQHF.

This clonotype has more than one count but fewer than ten. In nucleotides, the CDR3 is TGTGCCAGCAGCGTCCAGGGGTGGGAGACCCAGTACTTC. Its translation is CASSVQGWETQYF. The chain has TRBV9 and TRBJ2-5, with TRBD1 as a possible D gene (6 bases). CDR3 length equals 13 residues. V dropped 2 bases and J dropped 5 bases, with 10 bases sitting between them. Per the germline V gene, CDR1 is SGDLS and CDR2 is YYNGEE. Complete variable domain (other parts from reference TRBV9 and TRBJ2-5): DSGVTQTPKHLITATGQRVTLRCSPRSGDLSVYWYQQSLDQGLQFLIQYYNGEERAKGNILERFSAQQFPDLHSELNLSSLELGDSALYFCASSVQGWETQYFGPGTRLLVL.

In its sample, this clonotype was seen a few times. The chain recombines TRBV5-1 with TRBJ2-5, with 8 nucleotides matching TRBD2. CDR1 is SGHRS, CDR2 YFSETQ, per germline. The V segment lost 1 base and the J segment 11 bases; nucleotides outside the gene matches: 13. The CDR3 has 15 amino acids. CDR3 bases: TGCGCCAGCAGCTTGCTCCCGGGAGGGCCGAGGGAGCAGTACTTC. Translated: CASSLLPGGPREQYF.

The V call is TRBV6-2 or TRBV6-3, the J call TRBJ2-6; D remains unclear. V gave up 2 bases and J gave up 3 bases, with 23 bases separating them. The CDR3 runs 20 residues. Looked up from germline, CDR1 is MNHEY and CDR2 is SVGEGT. In DNA form, the CDR3 reads TGTGCCAGCAGTTACGCGGATGTGGGCACGCACTCCTTTGGGGCCAACGTCCTGACTTTC. Its protein is CASSYADVGTHSFGANVLTF.

The rearrangement joins TRBV6-2 or TRBV6-3 to TRBJ2-7; 7 nucleotides match TRBD1. CDR1 and CDR2 from the germline V gene are MNHEY and SVGEGT. The CDR3 has 14 residues. Trimming cost V 8 bases and J 5 bases; bases outside gene matches: 12. The DNA of the CDR3 is TGTGCCAGCGGACCGACAGGGCGCGAGCACGAGCAGTACTTC. As protein: CASGPTGREHEQYF.

V is TRBV20-1 and J is TRBJ2-7, with 7 bases lining up with TRBD2. J was trimmed by 0 bases and V by 6 bases; bases with no gene match: 14. CDR3 length: 16 residues. CDR1 and CDR2 from the germline V gene are DFQATT and SNEGSKA (reference sequence). CDR3 DNA: TGCAGTGCGGGGGGGACGGGCAGAGCCGCCTCCTACGAGCAGTACTTC. Translating it yields CSAGGTGRAASYEQYF.

The J gene is TRBJ2-7, the V gene TRBV6-6; tentatively, D is TRBD1 (5 bases). The CDR3 contains 13 residues. Trimming shortened V by 0 bases and J by 9 bases, and 12 bases separated the two germline ends. Germline values: CDR1 MNHNY, CDR2 SVGAGI (reference sequence). The CDR3 region is CASSYSDTTGQYF. CDR3 in DNA: TGTGCCAGCAGTTACTCGGACACTACGGGGCAGTACTTC.

The chain is built from TRBV9 and TRBJ2-5, with D unclear. Looked up from germline, CDR1 is SGDLS and CDR2 is YYNGEE. CDR3 length: 15 residues. V was trimmed by 4 bases and J by 5 bases, leaving 18 bases between them. CDR3 residues: CASSLAAGSGETQYF. The DNA for the CDR3 is TGTGCCAGCAGCCTTGCCGCAGGCTCCGGGGAGACCCAGTACTTC.